The next 18 T cell receptor beta chains were all read from a single sample in a study of read filtering for tumor transcriptome and immune sequencing. Molecular barcoded adaptors covering alpha/delta and beta/gamma chains were used on about 390 ng RNA. Each CDR3 protein is one row after TCRdb ran MiXCR on the reads. The sample contains 35,000 to 50,000 distinct CDR3 sequences, 12% of which appear only once. Sequencing was performed on a population of CD138-negative cells sorted from bone marrow. The receptors come from a donor over 35 with multiple myeloma.

This clonotype was counted many times. The rearrangement joins TRBV20-1 to TRBJ1-6, with TRBD1 matching over 8 bases. Germline V gene data show CDR1 as DFQATT and CDR2 as SNEGSKA (reference sequence). V shed 4 bases, J shed 5 bases, and the junction held 7 bases outside the gene matches. This CDR3 is 15 amino acids long. CDR3 nucleotides: TGCAGTGCTATTCCCAGACAGGGGAATAATTCACCCCTCCACTTT. This codes for CSAIPRQGNNSPLHF.

The table lists this clonotype with a few counts. V usage is TRBV5-1 and J usage is TRBJ2-7; D is unresolved. Trimming pared 4 bases from V and 0 bases from J, leaving 11 bases between. The CDR3 runs 14 residues. CDR1 is SGHRS and CDR2 is YFSETQ in the germline V gene. CDR3 residues: CASSPQTSSYEQYF. Written as DNA, the CDR3 is TGCGCCAGCAGCCCGCAGACTTCCTCCTACGAGCAGTACTTC.

This clonotype was seen repeatedly, ten times or more. The V gene is TRBV5-1, the J gene TRBJ2-1, with D perhaps TRBD2 (6 bases). Germline lookup yields CDR1 SGHRS and CDR2 YFSETQ. The CDR3 spans 15 residues. V was pared by 1 base and J by 6 bases, with 14 bases between. CDR3 in DNA: TGCGCCAGCAGCTTGTATCTGGAGGGGATCAATGAGCAGTTCTTC. This translates into CASSLYLEGINEQFF.

This clonotype was seen ten or more times. The chain recombines TRBV20-1 with TRBJ2-1, with D unresolved. Germline V gene data show CDR1 as DFQATT and CDR2 as SNEGSKA (reference sequence). Trimming stripped 0 bases from V and 2 bases from J, with 11 bases between. The CDR3 length is 15 residues. The CDR3: CSARDHHRPYNEQFF. CDR3 DNA sequence: TGCAGTGCTAGAGATCACCACCGACCCTACAATGAGCAGTTCTTC.

This clonotype was found many times. This chain links TRBV6-5 with TRBJ2-7; D is unresolved. Per the germline V gene, CDR1 is MNHEY and CDR2 is SVGAGI. The CDR3 loop spans 13 amino acids. Trimming removed 4 bases at V and 2 bases at J, with 9 bases between. CDR3 sequence reads: CASSLEPAYEQYF. In nucleotides, the CDR3 is TGTGCCAGCAGTTTGGAGCCAGCCTACGAGCAGTACTTC.

For this clonotype: This may come from a read error, since a much larger clone is one base off. V usage is TRBV6-2 or TRBV6-3 and J usage is TRBJ2-7; a weak D match, TRBD2 (5 bases). Per the germline V gene, CDR1 is MNHEY and CDR2 is SVGEGT. The CDR3 loop spans 12 amino acids. DNA for the CDR3: TGTGCCAGCAGCGTATCTAGCTACGGGCAGTACTTC. The encoded protein is CASSVSSYGQYF.

This clonotype was seen repeatedly, ten times or more. DNA for the CDR3: TGTGCCAGCACCGGAGGGGGGGCCCTCATGAACACTGAAGCTTTCTTT. This codes for CASTGGGALMNTEAFF. The V and J genes are TRBV28 and TRBJ1-1; possible D gene TRBD1, 6 bases. The V gene lost 7 bases and the J gene lost 0 bases, with 18 bases spanning the gap. The CDR3 is made up of 16 amino acids. Germline-derived CDR1 and CDR2 are MDHEN and SYDVKM.

In this sample, this clonotype turned up many times. This chain connects TRBV6-1 to TRBJ1-5, with D perhaps matching TRBD1 (6 bases). Germline CDR1 and CDR2: MNHNS and SASEGT. The CDR3 runs to 15 residues. V shed 7 bases and J shed 3 bases, with 16 bases lying between them. The CDR3 spells CASTGGPASNQPQHF. CDR3 nucleotide sequence: TGTGCCAGCACCGGGGGGCCAGCCTCCAATCAGCCCCAGCATTTT.

By its share, this clonotype is medium-sized. As DNA, the CDR3 is TGTGCCAGCTCCTCCGCTGGAGAAGGAGGATACTACGAGCAGTACTTC. Its translation: CASSSAGEGGYYEQYF. This chain links TRBV27 with TRBJ2-7; tentatively, D is TRBD2 (5 bases). V was cut by 8 bases and J by 3 bases, with 23 bases left in between. The CDR3 sequence is 16 residues long. Germline V CDR1 and CDR2: MNHEY, SMNVEV (reference sequence).

In its sample, this clonotype was seen many times. V is TRBV5-1 and J is TRBJ1-6, with D possibly TRBD1 on 5 matching bases. The V end was cut by 5 bases, the J end by 4 bases, with 10 bases between. Germline-derived CDR1 and CDR2 are SGHRS and YFSETQ. There are 14 residues in the CDR3. The CDR3 spells CASRGTAYNSPLHF. The CDR3 nucleotides read TGCGCCAGCAGAGGGACGGCATATAATTCACCCCTCCACTTT.

This clonotype was seen at least ten times. This chain links TRBV6-5 with TRBJ2-7, with D possibly matching TRBD2 (6 bases). The CDR3 is made up of 13 amino acids. V lost 5 bases, J lost 2 bases, and 10 bases lay in between. Germline-derived CDR1 and CDR2 are MNHEY and SVGAGI. The CDR3 loop reads CASSQGLTYEQYF. The CDR3 DNA follows: TGTGCCAGCAGTCAGGGACTCACCTACGAGCAGTACTTC.

This clonotype has a count of ten or more. V gene TRBV24-1 combines with J gene TRBJ2-1, with D possibly matching TRBD2 (5 bases). V was cut by 4 bases and J by 5 bases, with 20 bases left in between. Germline CDR1 KGHDR, CDR2 SFDVKD. CDR3 length: 17 amino acids. CDR3 residues: CATSDSRPSRAHNEQFF. The CDR3, as DNA: TGTGCCACCAGTGACTCTAGACCCTCGAGGGCCCACAATGAGCAGTTCTTC.

This clonotype was detected many times. The chain employs TRBV29-1 and TRBJ2-1; 7 bases are a match to TRBD2. The germline V gene encodes CDR1 SQVTM and CDR2 ANQGSEA. Trimming cost V 8 bases and J 4 bases; bases outside gene matches: 8. CDR3 length: 13 residues. The CDR3 nucleotides are TGCAGCCTTCGCGGGGGTGGATACAATGAGCAGTTCTTC. Translated: CSLRGGGYNEQFF.

The sample holds many counts of this clonotype. The J gene is TRBJ1-4, the V gene TRBV5-1, with a possible D match to TRBD1 (5 bases). V lost 4 bases to trimming and J lost 3 bases, with 13 bases between them. CDR1 is SGHRS, CDR2 YFSETQ, per germline. CDR3 length: 15 amino acids. The CDR3 region has the DNA TGCGCCAGCAGCGCATCCGGGACTTCTAATGAAAAACTGTTTTTT. As protein: CASSASGTSNEKLFF.

This clonotype has ten or more counts. This rearrangement joins TRBV28 to TRBJ2-1; TRBD2 aligns across 7 bases. This CDR3 contains 15 residues. Trimming cost V 7 bases and J 4 bases; bases outside gene matches: 10. Looked up from germline, CDR1 is MDHEN and CDR2 is SYDVKM. CDR3 protein: CASTMGGGRYNEQFF. The CDR3 DNA is TGTGCCAGCACCATGGGGGGGGGGAGATACAATGAGCAGTTCTTC.

This clonotype was counted ten times or more. The gene calls are TRBV19 and TRBJ1-5; 7 bases map to TRBD1. The junction had 8 bases not matched to a gene; V was cut back by 9 bases and J by 9 bases. Germline values: CDR1 LNHDA, CDR2 SQIVND (reference sequence). This CDR3 has 12 residues. In DNA form, the CDR3 reads TGTGCCAGCGGGACAGCTCAGGGGCCCCAGCATTTT. It yields the protein CASGTAQGPQHF. Using reference TRBV19 and TRBJ1-5 for the parts outside the CDR3, the full variable domain is DGGITQSPKYLFRKEGQNVTLSCEQNLNHDAMYWYRQDPGQGLRLIYYSQIVNDFQKGDIAEGYSVSREKKESFPLTVTSAQKNPTAFYLCASGTAQGPQHFGDGTRLSIL.

This clonotype came up many times. This chain joins TRBV7-9 and TRBJ1-5; TRBD1 is a possible D gene (5 bases). This CDR3 spans 15 amino acids. CDR1 and CDR2 (germline): SEHNR, FQNEAQ (reference sequence). V was clipped by 2 bases and J by 1 base, with 9 bases between them. The CDR3 coding sequence is TGTGCCAGCAGCTTACTAGGGGACAGCAATCAGCCCCAGCATTTT. It encodes CASSLLGDSNQPQHF.

This clonotype was seen at least ten times. The chain combines TRBV7-8 with TRBJ2-7, with 13 bases that match TRBD2. The junction had 3 bases not matched to a gene; V was cut back by 4 bases and J by 3 bases. CDR1 and CDR2 from the germline V gene are SGHVS and FQNEAQ. The CDR3 spans 15 residues. CDR3 nucleotides: TGTGCCAGCAGCTCCTGGACTAGCGGGGGCTACGAGCAGTACTTC. As protein: CASSSWTSGGYEQYF.